This T cell receptor beta chain was sequenced in a study of B cell selection in AIRE deficiency. Broader study findings: AIRE-deficient Tconv and Treg repertoires matched healthy donors in TCRBV, CDR3 length, diversity. About a third of healthy-shared Treg TCRbeta sequences appeared in patient Tconv cells.

Sequenced by immunoSEQ multiplex PCR; TCRdb stores in-frame clones only, minus some. This table holds around 1,600 clones, around four fifths found once. The regulatory T cell sort gate was CD4+CD25hiCD127low/negative. Points on this clone: The target antigen is unknown.

The trim removed 5 bases at V and 4 bases at J, leaving 7 bases unmatched. The CDR3 is made up of 15 amino acids. Germline loops: CDR1 SNHLY, CDR2 FYNNEI. Source material: CD4+CD25+ Tregs sorted from PBMCs. The V gene is TRBV2, the J gene TRBJ2-3, with 9 bases lining up with TRBD1. The sequence was collected from a human donor in good health. The CDR3 DNA follows: TGTGCCAGCAGTCAAGGACAGGGGAGGGCAGATACGCAGTATTTT. It is translated as CASSQGQGRADTQYF.